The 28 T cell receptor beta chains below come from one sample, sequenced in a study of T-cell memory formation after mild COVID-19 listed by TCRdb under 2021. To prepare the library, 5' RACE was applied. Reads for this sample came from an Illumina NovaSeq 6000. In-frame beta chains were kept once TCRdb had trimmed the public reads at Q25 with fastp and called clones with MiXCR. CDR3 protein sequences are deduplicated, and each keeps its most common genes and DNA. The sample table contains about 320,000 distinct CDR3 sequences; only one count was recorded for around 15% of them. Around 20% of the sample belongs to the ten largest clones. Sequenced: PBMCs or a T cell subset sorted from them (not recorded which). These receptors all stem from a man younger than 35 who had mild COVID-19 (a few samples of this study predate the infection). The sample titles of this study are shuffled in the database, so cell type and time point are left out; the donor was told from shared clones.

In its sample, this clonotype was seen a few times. As DNA, the CDR3 is TGTGCCAGCAGTTACTCCCCCGACAATGAGCAGTTCTTC. Its translation: CASSYSPDNEQFF. The chain recombines TRBV6-5 with TRBJ2-1; D ambiguous. The CDR3 contains 13 residues. The V end was cut by 0 bases, the J end by 5 bases, with 5 bases between. CDR1 is MNHEY, CDR2 SVGAGI, per germline.

The CDR3 DNA reads as TGTGCCACCAGTGATCCCGGACAGGGAGCAGATACGCAGTATTTT. Encoded protein: CATSDPGQGADTQYF. This sequence joins TRBV24-1 and TRBJ2-3; 8 bases fit TRBD1. CDR3 size: 15 residues. Germline CDR1 reads KGHDR; CDR2 reads SFDVKD. V was pared by 3 bases and J by 4 bases, with 5 bases of the junction left unmatched.

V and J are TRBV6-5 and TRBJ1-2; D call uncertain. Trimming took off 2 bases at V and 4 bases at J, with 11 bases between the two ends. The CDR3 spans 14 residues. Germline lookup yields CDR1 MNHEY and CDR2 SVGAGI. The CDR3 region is CASSYISGFYGYTF. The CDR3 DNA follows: TGTGCCAGCAGTTACATATCTGGTTTCTATGGCTACACCTTC.

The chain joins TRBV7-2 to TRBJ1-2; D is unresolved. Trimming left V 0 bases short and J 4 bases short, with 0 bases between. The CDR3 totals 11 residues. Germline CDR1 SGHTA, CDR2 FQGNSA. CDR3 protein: CASSLAYGYTF. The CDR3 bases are TGTGCCAGCAGCTTAGCCTATGGCTACACCTTC.

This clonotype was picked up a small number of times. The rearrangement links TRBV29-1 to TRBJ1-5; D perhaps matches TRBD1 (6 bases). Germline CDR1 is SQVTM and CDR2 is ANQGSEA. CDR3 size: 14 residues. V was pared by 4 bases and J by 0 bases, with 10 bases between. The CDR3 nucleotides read TGCAGCGTTGCCCAGGGGAATAGCAATCAGCCCCAGCATTTT. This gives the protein CSVAQGNSNQPQHF.

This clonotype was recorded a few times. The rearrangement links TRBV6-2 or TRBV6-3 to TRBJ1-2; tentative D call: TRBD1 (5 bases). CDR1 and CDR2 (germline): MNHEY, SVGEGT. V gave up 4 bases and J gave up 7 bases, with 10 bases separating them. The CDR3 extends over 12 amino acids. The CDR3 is CASSSGFAGYTF. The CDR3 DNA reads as TGTGCCAGCAGTTCAGGGTTTGCTGGCTACACCTTC.

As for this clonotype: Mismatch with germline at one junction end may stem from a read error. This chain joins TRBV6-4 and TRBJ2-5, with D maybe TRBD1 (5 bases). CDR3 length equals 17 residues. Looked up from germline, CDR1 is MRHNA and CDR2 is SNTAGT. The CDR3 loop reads CASSDPPSAPGQGTQYF. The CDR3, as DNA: TGTGCCAGCAGTGACCCGCCCAGCGCACCAGGACAAGGGACCCAGTACTTC.

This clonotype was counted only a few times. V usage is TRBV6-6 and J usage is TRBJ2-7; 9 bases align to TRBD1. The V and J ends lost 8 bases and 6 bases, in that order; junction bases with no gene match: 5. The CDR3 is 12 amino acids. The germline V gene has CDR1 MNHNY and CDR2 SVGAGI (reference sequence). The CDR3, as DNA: TGTGCCAGCCTGGGACAGGGAACCGAGCAGTACTTC. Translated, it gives CASLGQGTEQYF.

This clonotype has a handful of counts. CDR3 nucleotides: TGTGCCAGCTCACCAGTGTATGGCCGGGACAATGAGCAGTTCTTC. Amino acid sequence: CASSPVYGRDNEQFF. This chain links TRBV18 with TRBJ2-1; D remains ambiguous. V gave up 2 bases and J gave up 5 bases, with 13 bases separating them. Germline V CDR1 and CDR2: KGHSH, LQKENI. This CDR3 spans 15 amino acids.

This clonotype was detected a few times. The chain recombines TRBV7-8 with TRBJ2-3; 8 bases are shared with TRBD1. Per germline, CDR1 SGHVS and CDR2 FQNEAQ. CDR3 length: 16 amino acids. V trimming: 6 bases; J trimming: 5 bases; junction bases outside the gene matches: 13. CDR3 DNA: TGTGCCAGCAGTTTCACCCCGGGACAGGAGAAAGATACGCAGTATTTT. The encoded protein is CASSFTPGQEKDTQYF. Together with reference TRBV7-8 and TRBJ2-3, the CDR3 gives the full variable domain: GAGVSQSPRYKVAKRGQDVALRCDPISGHVSLFWYQQALGQGPEFLTYFQNEAQLDKSGLPSDRFFAERPEGSVSTLKIQRTQQEDSAVYLCASSFTPGQEKDTQYFGPGTRLTVL.

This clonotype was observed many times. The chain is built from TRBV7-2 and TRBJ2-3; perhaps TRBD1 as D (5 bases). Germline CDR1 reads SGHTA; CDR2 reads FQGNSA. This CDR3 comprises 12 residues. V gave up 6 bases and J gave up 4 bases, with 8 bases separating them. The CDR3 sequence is CASRGQSDTQYF. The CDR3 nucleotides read TGTGCCAGCAGGGGGCAATCAGATACGCAGTATTTT.

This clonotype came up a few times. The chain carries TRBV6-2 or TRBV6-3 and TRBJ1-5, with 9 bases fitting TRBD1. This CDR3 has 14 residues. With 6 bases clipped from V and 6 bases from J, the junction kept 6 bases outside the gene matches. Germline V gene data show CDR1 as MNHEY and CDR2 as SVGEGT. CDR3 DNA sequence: TGTGCCAGCAGGACGGACAGGGGAGGTCAGCCCCAGCATTTT. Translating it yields CASRTDRGGQPQHF.

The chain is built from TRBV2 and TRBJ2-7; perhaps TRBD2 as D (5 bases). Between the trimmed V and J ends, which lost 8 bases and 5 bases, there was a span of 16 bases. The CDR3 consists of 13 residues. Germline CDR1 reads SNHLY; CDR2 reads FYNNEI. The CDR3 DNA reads TGTGCCAGCGGACTCGAATGGTCAGACGAGCAGTACTTC. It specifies CASGLEWSDEQYF.

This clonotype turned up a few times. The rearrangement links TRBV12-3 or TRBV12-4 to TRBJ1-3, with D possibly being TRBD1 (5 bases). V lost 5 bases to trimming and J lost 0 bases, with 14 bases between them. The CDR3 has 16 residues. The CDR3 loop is CASSPQEIGSGNTIYF. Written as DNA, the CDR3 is TGTGCCAGCAGTCCACAGGAGATTGGCTCTGGAAACACCATATATTTT.

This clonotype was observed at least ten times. In DNA, the CDR3 is TGTGCCAGCAGTTCGGTAGCGGGGACGTACGAGCAGTACTTC. This encodes CASSSVAGTYEQYF. The chain is built from TRBV27 and TRBJ2-7; 8 nucleotides agree with TRBD2. Germline loops: CDR1 MNHEY, CDR2 SMNVEV (reference sequence). V was clipped by 4 bases and J by 4 bases; unmatched bases: 6. The CDR3 totals 14 residues.

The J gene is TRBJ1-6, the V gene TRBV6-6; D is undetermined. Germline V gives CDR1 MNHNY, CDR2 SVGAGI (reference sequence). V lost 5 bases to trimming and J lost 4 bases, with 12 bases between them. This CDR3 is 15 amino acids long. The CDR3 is CASSQSAGYNSPLHF. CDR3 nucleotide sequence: TGTGCCAGCAGTCAGTCCGCGGGTTATAATTCACCCCTCCACTTT.

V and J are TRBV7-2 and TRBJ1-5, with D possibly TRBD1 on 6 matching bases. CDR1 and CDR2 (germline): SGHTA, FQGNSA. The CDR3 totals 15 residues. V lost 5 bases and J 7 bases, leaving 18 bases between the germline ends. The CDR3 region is CASSLRGGRGQPQHF. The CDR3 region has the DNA TGTGCCAGCAGCCTCCGAGGGGGGCGCGGGCAGCCCCAGCATTTT.

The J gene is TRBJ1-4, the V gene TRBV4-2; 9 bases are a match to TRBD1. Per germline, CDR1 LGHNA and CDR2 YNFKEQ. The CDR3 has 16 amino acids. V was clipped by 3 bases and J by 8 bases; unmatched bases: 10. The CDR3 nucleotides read TGTGCCAGCAGCCAGTATGCGGGACAGGGCTACGAAAAACTGTTTTTT. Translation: CASSQYAGQGYEKLFF.

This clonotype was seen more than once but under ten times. The CDR3 here is CASSFSGQGSYEQYF. The CDR3 bases are TGTGCCAGCAGCTTTTCGGGACAGGGCTCCTACGAGCAGTACTTC. The chain carries TRBV13 and TRBJ2-7; 9 bases are shared with TRBD1. V dropped 3 bases and J dropped 0; count of bases not matched to a gene: 3. The germline CDR1 and CDR2 sequences are PRHDT and FYEKMQ (reference sequence). The CDR3 length is 15 residues.

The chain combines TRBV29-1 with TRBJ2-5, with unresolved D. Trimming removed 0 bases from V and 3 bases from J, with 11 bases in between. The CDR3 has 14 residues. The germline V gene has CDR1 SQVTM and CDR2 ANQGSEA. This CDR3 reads CSVEDLGQEETQYF. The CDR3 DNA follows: TGCAGCGTTGAAGATCTTGGGCAGGAAGAGACCCAGTACTTC.

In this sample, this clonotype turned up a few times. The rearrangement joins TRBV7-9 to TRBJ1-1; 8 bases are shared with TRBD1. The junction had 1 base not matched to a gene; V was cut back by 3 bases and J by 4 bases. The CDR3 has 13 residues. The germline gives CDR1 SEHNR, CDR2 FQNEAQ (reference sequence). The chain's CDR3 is CASSLQGATEAFF. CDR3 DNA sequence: TGTGCCAGCAGCTTGCAGGGGGCCACTGAAGCTTTCTTT. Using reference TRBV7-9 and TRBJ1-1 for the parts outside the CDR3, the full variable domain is DTGVSQNPRHKITKRGQNVTFRCDPISEHNRLYWYRQTLGQGPEFLTYFQNEAQLEKSRLLSDRFSAERPKGSFSTLEIQRTEQGDSAMYLCASSLQGATEAFFGQGTRLTVV.

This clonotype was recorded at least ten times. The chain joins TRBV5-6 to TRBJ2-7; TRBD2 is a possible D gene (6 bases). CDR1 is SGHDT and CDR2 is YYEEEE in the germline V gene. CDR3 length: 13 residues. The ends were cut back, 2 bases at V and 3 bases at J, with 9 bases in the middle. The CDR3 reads CASSFYSGYEQYV. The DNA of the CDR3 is TGTGCCAGCAGCTTTTATAGCGGCTACGAGCAGTACGTC.

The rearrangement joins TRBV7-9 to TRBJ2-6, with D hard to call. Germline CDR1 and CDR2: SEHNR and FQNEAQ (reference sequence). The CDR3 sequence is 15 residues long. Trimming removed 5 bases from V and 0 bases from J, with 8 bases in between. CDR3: CASSPRSSGANVLTF. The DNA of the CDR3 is TGTGCCAGCAGCCCGCGGAGCTCTGGGGCCAACGTCCTGACTTTC.

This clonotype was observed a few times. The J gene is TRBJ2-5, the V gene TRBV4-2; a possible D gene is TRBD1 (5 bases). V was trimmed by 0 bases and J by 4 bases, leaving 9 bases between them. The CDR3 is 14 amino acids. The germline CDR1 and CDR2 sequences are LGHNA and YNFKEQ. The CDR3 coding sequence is TGTGCCAGCAGCCAAGACTGGGGCGGAGAGACCCAGTACTTC. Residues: CASSQDWGGETQYF.

Here the CDR3 DNA reads TGTGCCAGCAGCTTGGATACGGGACATAGCAATCAGCCCCAGCATTTT. Its translation: CASSLDTGHSNQPQHF. The chain carries TRBV11-2 and TRBJ1-5, with D possibly TRBD1 on 6 matching bases. This CDR3 region has 16 residues. V was cut by 3 bases and J by 0 bases, with 12 bases left in between. CDR1 and CDR2 (germline): SGHAT, FQNNGV.

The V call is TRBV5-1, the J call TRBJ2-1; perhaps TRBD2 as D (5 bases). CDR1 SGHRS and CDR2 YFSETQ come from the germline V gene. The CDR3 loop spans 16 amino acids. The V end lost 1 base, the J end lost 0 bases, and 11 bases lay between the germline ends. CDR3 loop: CASSLIPGSSYNEQFF. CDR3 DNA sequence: TGCGCCAGCAGCTTGATCCCTGGGAGCTCCTACAATGAGCAGTTCTTC.

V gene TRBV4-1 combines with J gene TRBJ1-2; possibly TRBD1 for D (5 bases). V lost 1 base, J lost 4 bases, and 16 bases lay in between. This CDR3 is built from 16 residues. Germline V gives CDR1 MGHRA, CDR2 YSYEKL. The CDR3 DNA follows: TGCGCCAGCAGCCAAGCCTTCGACAGATATAGCTATGGCTACACCTTC. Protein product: CASSQAFDRYSYGYTF.

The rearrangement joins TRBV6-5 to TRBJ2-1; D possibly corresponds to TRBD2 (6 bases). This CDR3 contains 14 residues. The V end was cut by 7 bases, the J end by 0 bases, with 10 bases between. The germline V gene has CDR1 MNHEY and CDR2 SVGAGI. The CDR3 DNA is TGTGCCAGCAAGGAGGGGCCCTCCTACAATGAGCAGTTCTTC. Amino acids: CASKEGPSYNEQFF.